The clone carrying this T cell receptor (beta chain) was observed many times. Its antigen remains unknown. These data are taken from a study of T cells in Graves' hyperthyroidism and ophthalmopathy. CDR3 length: 13 residues. Germline trimming cut 3 bases from V and 6 bases from J; bases unmatched to any gene: 4. CDR1 and CDR2 from the germline V gene are SNHLY and FYNNEI. Absent ophthalmopathy progression within 18 months defined stable Graves' hyperthyroidism. The study enrolled patients aged 18 to 65 with newly diagnosed hyperthyroidism of under 2 months' duration. Findings and limits, study-wide: Ophthalmopathy onset followed model prediction by a median approximately 6.2 months.

The investigators amplified TCR beta CDR3 regions from RNA transcripts. The primer set for the first-round RT-PCR of the TCR CDR3 was HTBI. TCRdb itself ran the multiplex PCR reads through MiXCR, one entry per CDR3 protein. This sample has around 560,000 distinct CDR3 sequences, with over 15% found just once. The chain combines TRBV2 with TRBJ1-1; 7 bases agree with TRBD1. Input material: blood. This TCR was recovered from a young woman with Graves' hyperthyroidism. The CDR3 DNA follows: TGTGCCAGCAGTGACAGGGGGGTTGCTGAAGCTTTCTTT. Residues: CASSDRGVAEAFF.